These T cell receptor beta chains were read from a single sample in a study of beta chain features in type 1 diabetes. Sequencing was performed with immunoSEQ multiplex PCR; in TCRdb, only in-frame clones are kept and a portion is missing. The sample has under 300,000 clones, approximately 15% seen once. The sample comprised naive CD4+ T cells from blood. The receptors were sampled from a man aged 25 to 40 with type 1 diabetes. Both conserved end residues are part of each CDR3. Fields, in order: J gene, clone size, V gene, D gene, CDR3 length, CDR3 DNA, CDR3 protein. The D gene is left open where the match is weak. Expanded clones are given a class, and other clones once, few, many or no size at all.

>TRBJ1-1|NA|TRBV19|NA|14
TGTGCCAGTAGTTCCCAGGGAGGGAACACTGAAGCTTTCTTT
CASSSQGGNTEAFF
>TRBJ2-3|NA|TRBV5-1|NA|15
TGCGCCAGCAGCTTGGTACCGGGAAGCACAGATACGCAGTATTTT
CASSLVPGSTDTQYF
>TRBJ2-1|few|TRBV6-5|TRBD1|15
TGTGCCAGCAGGTCCCCCGTCGGACAGGGCTATGAGCAGTTCTTC
CASRSPVGQGYEQFF
>TRBJ2-1|NA|TRBV7-2|TRBD2|14
TGTGCCAGCAGGGATGGACTAGCGGGGGCTGAGCAGTTCTTC
CASRDGLAGAEQFF
>TRBJ2-1|few|TRBV5-1|TRBD2|15
TGCGCCAGCAGCAGGGGGCTAGCGGGGGACAATGAGCAGTTCTTC
CASSRGLAGDNEQFF
>TRBJ2-5|few|TRBV7-2|TRBD2|15
TGTGCCAGCAGCCCCGAGGGCGGGAGAGAGGAGACCCAGTACTTC
CASSPEGGREETQYF
>TRBJ1-2|NA|TRBV18|NA|14
TGTGCCAGCTCACCCTCAGGGGCTAACTATGGCTACACCTTC
CASSPSGANYGYTF
>TRBJ1-2|NA|TRBV19|NA|14
TGTGCCAGTACCCCCCCGGAGAGACTGCATGGCTACACCTTC
CASTPPERLHGYTF
>TRBJ2-3|NA|TRBV12-5|TRBD2|14
TGTGCTAGTGGTAGCGGGAGACTAACAGATACGCAGTATTTT
CASGSGRLTDTQYF
>TRBJ2-5|NA|TRBV11-2|TRBD2|14
TGTGCCAGCAGCTTAGAGGCTAGCGGTCCTTTTACTTACTTC
CASSLEASGPFTYF
>TRBJ2-4|NA|TRBV19|NA|14
TGTGCCAGTACCATCAACCAGTTCAAAAACATTCAGTACTTC
CASTINQFKNIQYF
>TRBJ2-3|few|TRBV7-9|TRBD1|16
TGTGCCAGCAGTGTCGGGACAGGGGAATTCACAGATACGCAGTATTTT
CASSVGTGEFTDTQYF
>TRBJ1-2|few|TRBV6-5|TRBD1|12
TGTGCCAGCAAACAGGGGCGCGGTGGCTACACCTTC
CASKQGRGGYTF
>TRBJ1-1|few|TRBV5-4|NA|14
TGTGCCAGCAGCTTGGCCGTGAGGGACACTGAAGCTTTCTTT
CASSLAVRDTEAFF
>TRBJ2-4|NA|TRBV12-2|NA|15
TGTGCAAGTCGCTTAAAACTTACAGCCAAAAACATTCAGTACTTC
CASRLKLTAKNIQYF
>TRBJ1-2|few|TRBV7-2|NA|12
TGTGCCAGCAGCCAAGGGGCGTATGGCTACACCTTC
CASSQGAYGYTF
>TRBJ2-7|NA|TRBV30|NA|16
TGTGCCTGGGCCCACCCGTTGGGGAGAATCAGTTACGAGCAGTACTTC
CAWAHPLGRISYEQYF
>TRBJ2-1|few|TRBV2|NA|15
TGTGCCAGCACGGGGGAACGAAGCTCCTACAATGAGCAGTTCTTC
CASTGERSSYNEQFF
>TRBJ2-5|few|TRBV29-1|NA|13
TGCAGCGTTGCCGGGACACCTCAAGAGACCCAGTACTTC
CSVAGTPQETQYF
>TRBJ2-2|few|TRBV15|TRBD1|18
TGTGCCACCAGCAGAGTCCGGACAGGGGGCCGGAACACCGGGGAGCTGTTTTTT
CATSRVRTGGRNTGELFF
>TRBJ1-3|few|TRBV7-9|NA|17
TGTGCCAGCAGCTTAGGGTCAGGACAGCTTTCGGGAAACACCATATATTTT
CASSLGSGQLSGNTIYF
>TRBJ1-1|NA|TRBV27|NA|14
TGTGCCAGCAGTTTATCTACCGGGAACACTGAAGCTTTCTTT
CASSLSTGNTEAFF
>TRBJ2-5|few|TRBV19|TRBD2|14
TGTGCCTCAGAGGGACTAGCTCTCGGAGAGACCCAGTACTTC
CASEGLALGETQYF
>TRBJ1-1|NA|TRBV7-2|NA|13
TGTGCCAGCAGCCATGGGCCGAGCACTGAAGCTTTCTTT
CASSHGPSTEAFF
>TRBJ2-1|few|TRBV4-1|NA|12
TGCGCCAGCAGCCAAGATGAGATACAGCAGTTCTTC
CASSQDEIQQFF
>TRBJ2-7|few|TRBV2|TRBD2|14
TGTGCCAGCATCCCTAGCGGGGGACTTTACGAGCAGTACTTC
CASIPSGGLYEQYF
>TRBJ1-5|NA|TRBV2|NA|13
TGTGCCAGCAGGACAGATAGCAATCAGCCCCAGCATTTT
CASRTDSNQPQHF
>TRBJ2-3|few|TRBV6-1|TRBD2|18
TGTGCCAGCAGTGAATGGGGGACTAGCGGGAGGGGAACAGATACGCAGTATTTT
CASSEWGTSGRGTDTQYF
>TRBJ1-2|few|TRBV2|TRBD1|13
TGTGCCAGCAGTTCACAGGGGCTCTATGGCTACACCTTC
CASSSQGLYGYTF
>TRBJ2-7|few|TRBV7-2|TRBD1|14
TGTGCCAGCAGCTTAGGACAGGGGGCCTACGAGCAGTACTTC
CASSLGQGAYEQYF
>TRBJ2-5|NA|TRBV27|TRBD1|16
TGTGCCAGCAGTTCCCTGACAGGGGAGGACCAAGAGACCCAGTACTTC
CASSSLTGEDQETQYF
>TRBJ1-5|NA|TRBV10-3|TRBD1|14
TGTGCCATCAGGGGGACAGGGGAAAATCAGCCCCAGCATTTT
CAIRGTGENQPQHF
>TRBJ2-7|NA|TRBV7-9|NA|14
TGTGCCAGCAGCTTACGGGCGGGCTCCTACGAGCAGTACTTC
CASSLRAGSYEQYF
>TRBJ1-5|few|TRBV6-5|TRBD1|13
TGTGCCAGCAGCCGACAGGGAGGACAGCCCCAGCATTTT
CASSRQGGQPQHF
>TRBJ2-1|many|TRBV29-1|TRBD1|12
TGCAGCGTTGGACAGGGTTCCAATGAGCAGTTCTTC
CSVGQGSNEQFF
>TRBJ2-1|NA|TRBV14|TRBD2|17
TGTGCCAGCAGCCAAGCCAGCGGGAGGACCCGGTACAATGAGCAGTTCTTC
CASSQASGRTRYNEQFF
>TRBJ2-1|NA|TRBV10-2|TRBD2|15
TGCGCCAGCAGAGAGAGCGGGGGGGCAGGTAATGAGCAGTTCTTC
CASRESGGAGNEQFF
>TRBJ2-2|few|TRBV11-2|NA|14
TGTGCCAGCAGCTTTGTCACTCTGACCGGGGAGCTGTTTTTT
CASSFVTLTGELFF
>TRBJ2-5|NA|TRBV2|NA|14
TGTGCCAGCAATGTCCGGCAGGGTCAAGAGACCCAGTACTTC
CASNVRQGQETQYF
>TRBJ1-4|NA|TRBV5-6|NA|17
TGTGCCAGCAGCTTGGATGGGGGCCTCCGTAGAGGTGAAAAACTGTTTTTT
CASSLDGGLRRGEKLFF
>TRBJ1-5|NA|TRBV7-6|NA|15
TGTGCCAGCAGCTTAGGAGGTGCTAGCAATCAGCCCCAGCATTTT
CASSLGGASNQPQHF
>TRBJ2-7|NA|TRBV29-1|TRBD1|14
TGCAGCGCTGCCCCGGGACAGGGGATCTACGAGCAGTACTTC
CSAAPGQGIYEQYF
>TRBJ1-6|few|TRBV5-1|NA|15
TGCGCCAGCAGCCCAGAGCAGCAGGGCCGCTCACCCCTCCACTTT
CASSPEQQGRSPLHF
>TRBJ2-7|NA|TRBV6-5|NA|13
TGTGCCAGCAGTTACCAGGGGGGCGGCGAGCAGTACTTC
CASSYQGGGEQYF
>TRBJ2-3|NA|TRBV19|NA|15
TGTGCCAGTAGTGCGGACACCTCTAGCACAGATACGCAGTATTTT
CASSADTSSTDTQYF
>TRBJ2-7|few|TRBV19|NA|14
TGTGCCAGTACTCCCGGGACATCCGTTAGGGAGCAGTACTTC
CASTPGTSVREQYF
>TRBJ2-5|few|TRBV11-2|TRBD2|15
TGTGCCAGCAGCTTTGGGACTAGCGCCCAAGAGACCCAGTACTTC
CASSFGTSAQETQYF